The 5 T cell receptor beta chains below come from one sample, sequenced in a study of control samples from healthy donors and cancer patients. Profiled with immunoSEQ multiplex PCR; TCRdb holds only in-frame clones, not every one. The sample carries about 130,000 clones, approximately 94% recorded once. Sequencing was carried out using PBMCs. Receptors were obtained from a man aged 50 to 60 with head and neck cancer.

The chain combines TRBV2 with TRBJ2-7; tentatively, D is TRBD2 (7 bases). Germline V gene sequence: CDR1 SNHLY, CDR2 FYNNEI. The CDR3 loop spans 14 amino acids. Trimming took 8 bases from V and 2 from J, leaving 16 bases between them. The CDR3 spells CASGEGGAPYEQYF. In DNA form, the CDR3 reads TGTGCCAGCGGGGAGGGGGGGGCCCCCTACGAGCAGTACTTC.

The J gene is TRBJ2-7, the V gene TRBV5-8; D may be TRBD1 (6 bases). The germline CDR1 and CDR2 sequences are SGHTS and YDEGEE. CDR3 length equals 14 residues. V lost 2 bases and J 2 bases, leaving 11 bases between the germline ends. CDR3 loop: CASSFRPGAYEQYF. In DNA form, the CDR3 reads TGTGCCAGCAGCTTCCGGCCAGGGGCCTACGAGCAGTACTTC.

This rearrangement joins TRBV29-1 to TRBJ2-5; possibly TRBD1 for D (6 bases). The germline V gene has CDR1 SQVTM and CDR2 ANQGSEA. The CDR3 totals 14 residues. V lost 0 bases and J lost 4, with 12 bases in between. The CDR3 reads CSVEEMVGGETQYF. The DNA of the CDR3 is TGCAGCGTTGAAGAGATGGTAGGGGGAGAGACCCAGTACTTC.

The chain carries TRBV6-2 or TRBV6-3 and TRBJ2-5; TRBD1 might be the D (6 bases). This CDR3 comprises 13 residues. Trimming took 6 bases from V and 4 from J, leaving 12 bases between them. The germline V gene has CDR1 MNHEY and CDR2 SVGEGT. This CDR3 reads CASSSGTSETQYF. The CDR3 region has the DNA TGTGCCAGCAGCTCCGGGACATCAGAGACCCAGTACTTC.

The chain uses TRBV5-6 and TRBJ1-4, with D hard to call. CDR3 length: 14 amino acids. Germline assignment: CDR1 SGHDT and CDR2 YYEEEE. V lost 2 bases to trimming and J lost 5 bases, with 10 bases between them. The CDR3 nucleotides are TGTGCCAGCAGCTTCGGGCGGAGCAATGAAAAACTGTTTTTT. Its protein product is CASSFGRSNEKLFF.